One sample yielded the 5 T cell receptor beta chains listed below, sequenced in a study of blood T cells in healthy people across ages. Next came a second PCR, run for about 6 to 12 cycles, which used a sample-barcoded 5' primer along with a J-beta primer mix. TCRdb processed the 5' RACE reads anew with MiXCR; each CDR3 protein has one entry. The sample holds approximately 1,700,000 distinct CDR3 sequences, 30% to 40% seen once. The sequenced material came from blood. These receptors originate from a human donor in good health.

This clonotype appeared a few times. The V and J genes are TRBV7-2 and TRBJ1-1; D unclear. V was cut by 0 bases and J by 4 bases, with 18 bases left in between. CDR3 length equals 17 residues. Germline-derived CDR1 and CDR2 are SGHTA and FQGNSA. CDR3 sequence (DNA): TGTGCCAGCAGCTTAGCTAACACAGAAAGAATGAGCACTGAAGCTTTCTTT. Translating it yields CASSLANTERMSTEAFF.

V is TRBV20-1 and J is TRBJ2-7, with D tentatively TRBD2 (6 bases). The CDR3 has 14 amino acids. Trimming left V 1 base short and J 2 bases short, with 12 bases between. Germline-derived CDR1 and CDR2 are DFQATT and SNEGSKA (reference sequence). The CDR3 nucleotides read TGCAGTGCTAGAGGGGCGGAGGGAGCCTACGAGCAGTACTTC. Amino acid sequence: CSARGAEGAYEQYF.

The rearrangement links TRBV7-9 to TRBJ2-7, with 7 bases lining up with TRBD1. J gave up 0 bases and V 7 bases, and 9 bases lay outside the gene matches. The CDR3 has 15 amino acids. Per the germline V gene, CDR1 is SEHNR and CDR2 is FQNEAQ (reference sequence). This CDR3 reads CASIRDSESSYEQYF. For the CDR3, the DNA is TGTGCCAGCATCAGGGACAGCGAAAGCTCCTACGAGCAGTACTTC.

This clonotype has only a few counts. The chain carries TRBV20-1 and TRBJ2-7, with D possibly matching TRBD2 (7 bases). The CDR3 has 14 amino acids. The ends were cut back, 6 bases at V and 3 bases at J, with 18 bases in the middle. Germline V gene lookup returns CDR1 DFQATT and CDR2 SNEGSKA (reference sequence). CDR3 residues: CSAGRVGANYEQYF. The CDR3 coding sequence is TGCAGTGCGGGGAGGGTGGGGGCAAACTACGAGCAGTACTTC.

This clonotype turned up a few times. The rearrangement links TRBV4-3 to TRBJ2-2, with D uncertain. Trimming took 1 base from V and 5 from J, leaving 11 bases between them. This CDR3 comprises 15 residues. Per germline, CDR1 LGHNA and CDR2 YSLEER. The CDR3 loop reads CASSQATTGTGELFF. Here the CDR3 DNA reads TGCGCCAGCAGCCAAGCCACCACTGGGACCGGGGAGCTGTTTTTT.